These 32 T cell receptor beta chains were sequenced from one sample in a study of blood T cell repertoires in COVID-19. Sequencing used immunoSEQ multiplex PCR; TCRdb keeps in-frame clones, though not all of them. Seen here are roughly 200,000 clones, roughly three quarters observed once, and the top ten hold roughly 8.7%. Sequencing used peripheral blood. Every receptor here comes from a woman between 50 and 59 years old with active or convalescent COVID-19.

In its sample, this clone was seen a few times. This chain links TRBV28 with TRBJ1-3; D is undetermined. CDR1 and CDR2 from the germline V gene are MDHEN and SYDVKM. The CDR3 is made up of 16 amino acids. Deletions cut 3 bases from V and 0 bases from J, with 12 bases between. The CDR3 sequence is CASSFGGSISGNTIYF. CDR3 bases: TGTGCCAGCAGTTTCGGAGGGTCAATCTCTGGAAACACCATATATTTT. Together with reference TRBV28 and TRBJ1-3, the CDR3 gives the full variable domain: DVKVTQSSRYLVKRTGEKVFLECVQDMDHENMFWYRQDPGLGLRLIYFSYDVKMKEKGDIPEGYSVSREKKERFSLILESASTNQTSMYLCASSFGGSISGNTIYFGEGSWLTVV.

The chain joins TRBV7-2 to TRBJ1-2, with 9 nucleotides matching TRBD1. The CDR3 is 14 amino acids. The J segment lost 8 bases and the V segment lost 4 bases, leaving 8 bases of the junction unmatched. The germline V gene has CDR1 SGHTA and CDR2 FQGNSA. The CDR3 is CASSSRGQGHGYTF. Written as DNA, the CDR3 is TGTGCCAGCAGCTCCCGAGGACAGGGGCACGGCTACACCTTC.

This clone was seen just once. This chain joins TRBV30 and TRBJ1-1; D might be TRBD1 (6 bases). Between the trimmed V and J ends, which lost 3 bases and 0 bases, there was a span of 35 bases. CDR1 and CDR2 from the germline V gene are GTSNPN and SVGIG (reference sequence). This CDR3 has 22 amino acids. For the CDR3, the DNA is TGTGCCTGGAGACCCGTCAGGTCCCGAGTTAGGGGAGAAAGGGGGATGAACACTGAAGCTTTCTTT. Encoded protein: CAWRPVRSRVRGERGMNTEAFF.

J is TRBJ1-2 and V is TRBV6-5, with D perhaps TRBD1 (6 bases). This CDR3 comprises 13 residues. Trimming left V 5 bases short and J 8 bases short, with 15 bases between. Germline V gene sequence: CDR1 MNHEY, CDR2 SVGAGI. The CDR3 DNA is TGTGCCAGCAGTCGAACCCGGGACAACGGCTACACCTTC. This translates into CASSRTRDNGYTF.

V gene TRBV3-1 (or the pseudogene TRBV3-2) combines with J gene TRBJ2-3, with 8 positions matching TRBD1. Germline V gene lookup returns CDR1 LGHDT and CDR2 YNNKEL (reference sequence). This CDR3 spans 16 amino acids. V was pared by 2 bases and J by 1 base, with 5 bases of the junction left unmatched. The CDR3 region has the DNA TGTGCCAGCAGCCAAAAGCCGGGACAGGGCACAGATACGCAGTATTTT. Amino acid sequence: CASSQKPGQGTDTQYF.

This clone has a single count. The V gene is TRBV19, the J gene TRBJ2-1; D is possibly TRBD2 (7 bases). Per the germline V gene, CDR1 is LNHDA and CDR2 is SQIVND (reference sequence). The CDR3 loop spans 13 amino acids. Trimming removed 8 bases at V and 2 bases at J, with 10 bases between. CDR3 sequence reads: CASGGAPYNEQFF. In DNA, the CDR3 is TGTGCCAGTGGGGGGGCTCCCTACAATGAGCAGTTCTTC.

J is TRBJ2-7 and V is TRBV18; TRBD2 agrees at 11 bases. J gave up 2 bases and V 2 bases, and 8 bases lay outside the gene matches. The CDR3 has 17 amino acids. From germline, CDR1 is KGHSH and CDR2 LQKENI. The CDR3 is CASSPGTGTSGAYEQYF. The CDR3 bases are TGTGCCAGCTCACCAGGAACCGGGACTAGCGGCGCCTACGAGCAGTACTTC. The entire variable domain, with the rest obtained from reference TRBV18 and TRBJ2-7, is as follows: NAGVMQNPRHLVRRRGQEARLRCSPMKGHSHVYWYRQLPEEGLKFMVYLQKENIIDESGMPKERFSAEFPKEGPSILRIQQVVRGDSAAYFCASSPGTGTSGAYEQYFGPGTRLTVT.

The CDR3 sequence is CASSYEATQYF. CDR3 nucleotide sequence: TGTGCCAGCAGTTACGAGGCGACCCAGTACTTC. This rearrangement joins TRBV6-2 or TRBV6-3 to TRBJ2-5; no firm D call. Germline CDR1 reads MNHEY; CDR2 reads SVGEGT. The CDR3 contains 11 residues. V shed 2 bases and J shed 7 bases, with 5 bases lying between them.

V gene TRBV5-6 combines with J gene TRBJ1-1; TRBD1 might be the D (6 bases). There are 17 residues in the CDR3. Trimming pared 1 base from V and 0 bases from J, leaving 16 bases between. Germline lookup yields CDR1 SGHDT and CDR2 YYEEEE. The CDR3 DNA reads as TGTGCCAGCAGCTTGTGGGGCAGGGGACGCATGAACACTGAAGCTTTCTTT. It specifies CASSLWGRGRMNTEAFF.

V gene TRBV5-6 combines with J gene TRBJ1-4; possibly TRBD1 for D (5 bases). CDR1 SGHDT and CDR2 YYEEEE come from the germline V gene. The CDR3 has 14 residues. V was shortened by 1 base and J by 6 bases, with 10 bases between the two germline ends. The CDR3 nucleotides read TGTGCCAGCAGCTTGCAAGGGGTTTATGAAAAACTGTTTTTT. Translation: CASSLQGVYEKLFF.

The rearrangement links TRBV7-2 to TRBJ1-6; 8 nucleotides agree with TRBD1. The CDR3 covers 15 residues. V lost 2 bases, J lost 9 bases, and 6 bases stayed unmatched. Germline CDR1 is SGHTA and CDR2 is FQGNSA. DNA of the CDR3: TGTGCCAGCAGCTTATCCCGACAGGGGTCTTCACCCCTCCACTTT. Its translation: CASSLSRQGSSPLHF.

The sample holds one count of this clone. The CDR3 region has the DNA TGTGCCAGCAAAAAAGCGGGAGGTACCCTCACAGATACGCAGTATTTT. It translates to CASKKAGGTLTDTQYF. The genes are TRBV2 and TRBJ2-3, with 9 bases that match TRBD2. The V segment lost 7 bases and the J segment 2 bases; nucleotides outside the gene matches: 10. The CDR3 totals 16 residues. Per germline, CDR1 SNHLY and CDR2 FYNNEI.

This clone was observed a single time. The rearrangement uses TRBV28 and TRBJ1-5; TRBD1 aligns across 8 bases. Germline V gene data show CDR1 as MDHEN and CDR2 as SYDVKM. The trim removed 6 bases at V and 2 bases at J, leaving 6 bases unmatched. The CDR3 runs to 15 residues. The CDR3, as DNA: TGTGCCAGCAGAACACAGGGGGTGGGCAATCAGCCCCAGCATTTT. As protein: CASRTQGVGNQPQHF.

In its sample, this clone was seen many times. The chain links TRBV6-5 to TRBJ2-7; 12 bases are shared with TRBD2. This CDR3 is 15 amino acids long. Per the germline V gene, CDR1 is MNHEY and CDR2 is SVGAGI. Trimming took 8 bases from V and 6 from J; bases not matched to a gene: 11. The CDR3 coding sequence is TGTGCCAGCGGGTTGCGACTAGCGGGAGTAGTCGAGCAGTACTTC. Encoded protein: CASGLRLAGVVEQYF.

The rearrangement uses TRBV9 and TRBJ1-6, with 8 bases identical to TRBD1. Germline loops: CDR1 SGDLS, CDR2 YYNGEE. V was clipped by 4 bases and J by 7 bases; unmatched bases: 10. CDR3 size: 16 residues. The CDR3 DNA is TGTGCCAGCAGCATAAACCCCGGGACAGGCAATTCACCCCTCCACTTT. Its protein is CASSINPGTGNSPLHF.

J is TRBJ1-1 and V is TRBV4-3; no clear D gene. Germline-derived CDR1 and CDR2 are LGHNA and YSLEER. Deletions cut 4 bases from V and 7 bases from J, with 7 bases between. The CDR3 runs to 11 residues. In DNA, the CDR3 is TGCGCCAGCAGCCGGGCGGGTGAAGCTTTCTTT. Protein: CASSRAGEAFF.

This clone was counted once. The CDR3 DNA is TGTGCCAGCAGCCAAGATCCTAGGACAGGGGACCTCTCCGAGCAGTACTTC. This codes for CASSQDPRTGDLSEQYF. This chain connects TRBV4-2 to TRBJ2-7; 9 bases are shared with TRBD1. CDR1 and CDR2 (germline): LGHNA, YNFKEQ. The CDR3 extends over 17 amino acids. The V gene end was trimmed by 0 bases and the J gene end by 6 bases; junction bases not matched to a gene: 12.

The V call is TRBV6-5, the J call TRBJ2-7, with TRBD2 identical over 14 bases. V shed 4 bases and J 3 bases; nucleotides not matched to a gene: 2. This CDR3 comprises 15 residues. The V gene's germline CDR1 is MNHEY and CDR2 SVGAGI. The CDR3 coding sequence is TGTGCCAGCAGTTCCGGGACTAGCGGGGGCTACGAGCAGTACTTC. This translates into CASSSGTSGGYEQYF.

This chain uses TRBV6-1 with TRBJ2-3, with D possibly TRBD2 on 5 matching bases. The germline V gene has CDR1 MNHNS and CDR2 SASEGT. The V and J ends lost 3 bases and 1 base respectively, with 11 bases between them. CDR3 length equals 15 residues. The CDR3 DNA reads as TGTGCCAGCAGTGAGGTGGGAGTCGGCACAGATACGCAGTATTTT. Amino acid sequence: CASSEVGVGTDTQYF.

This sequence joins TRBV5-1 and TRBJ2-7; D uncertain. The CDR3 loop spans 15 amino acids. Germline loops: CDR1 SGHRS, CDR2 YFSETQ. Trimming took off 0 bases at V and 6 bases at J, with 16 bases between the two ends. CDR3 residues: CASSLGVTSNPEQYF. DNA for the CDR3: TGCGCCAGCAGCTTGGGTGTCACATCAAATCCCGAGCAGTACTTC.

The rearrangement uses TRBV19 and TRBJ1-2, with 7 bases fitting TRBD1. V shed 5 bases and J 2 bases; nucleotides not matched to a gene: 8. CDR1 is LNHDA and CDR2 is SQIVND in the germline V gene (reference sequence). The CDR3 totals 15 residues. The CDR3 nucleotides are TGTGCCAGTAGTCCCTACGGGACAGTCAACTATGGCTACACCTTC. Translation: CASSPYGTVNYGYTF.

As regards this clone: A read error may account for a junction end that differs from germline. Other nucleotide sequences from this sample produce the same CDR3. The chain joins TRBV5-1 to TRBJ2-6; D may be TRBD2 (6 bases). Germline CDR1 SGHRS, CDR2 YFSETQ. The CDR3 is 16 residues long. The CDR3 protein is CASSLEAGSGANVLTF. The CDR3 DNA is TGCGCCAGCAGCTTGGAAGCGGGCTCTGGGGCCAACGTCCTGACTTTT.

The chain recombines TRBV25-1 with TRBJ2-6, with a possible D match to TRBD1 (5 bases). CDR3 size: 16 residues. Germline CDR1 MGHDK, CDR2 SYGVNS. The V and J ends lost 3 bases and 2 bases respectively, with 11 bases between them. The CDR3 spells CASSDRASTGANVLTF. The CDR3 DNA follows: TGTGCCAGCAGTGACAGGGCGTCCACTGGGGCCAACGTCCTGACTTTC.

This chain connects TRBV6-5 to TRBJ1-3; a weak D match, TRBD1 (5 bases). In germline, CDR1 is MNHEY, CDR2 SVGAGI. CDR3 length: 14 residues. Deletions cut 5 bases from V and 0 bases from J, with 8 bases between. In nucleotides, the CDR3 is TGTGCCAGCAGTATGGGGCACTCTGGAAACACCATATATTTT. Translating it yields CASSMGHSGNTIYF.

The chain has TRBV7-9 and TRBJ2-7; 7 bases align to TRBD1. The CDR3 has 16 amino acids. Germline loops: CDR1 SEHNR, CDR2 FQNEAQ (reference sequence). J was trimmed by 3 bases and V by 4 bases; bases with no gene match: 12. CDR3 protein: CASSSIRDSPFYEQYF. CDR3 sequence (DNA): TGTGCCAGCAGCTCAATCCGGGACAGCCCCTTCTACGAGCAGTACTTC.

A few counts support this clone. This chain connects TRBV7-2 to TRBJ2-5; D not certain. Per the germline V gene, CDR1 is SGHTA and CDR2 is FQGNSA. This CDR3 is built from 13 residues. V was cut by 1 base and J by 2 bases, with 5 bases left in between. For the CDR3, the DNA is TGTGCCAGCAGCTTAGTCCTTCAAGAGACCCAGTACTTC. Protein product: CASSLVLQETQYF.

The chain combines TRBV4-3 with TRBJ1-5; D unclear. The CDR3 has 15 amino acids. CDR1 LGHNA and CDR2 YSLEER come from the germline V gene. Trimming stripped 2 bases from V and 7 bases from J, with 15 bases between. CDR3 residues: CASSQNAGNEQPQHF. The DNA for the CDR3 is TGCGCCAGCAGCCAAAACGCCGGGAACGAACAGCCCCAGCATTTT.

The CDR3 loop reads CASSRDSSSTDTQYF. CDR3 sequence (DNA): TGTGCCAGCAGTCGGGACTCCTCTAGCACAGATACGCAGTATTTT. This chain links TRBV6-2 or TRBV6-3 with TRBJ2-3, with a weak D call TRBD2 (6 bases). V was shortened by 5 bases and J by 0 bases, with 12 bases between the two germline ends. The germline gives CDR1 MNHEY, CDR2 SVGEGT. The CDR3 has 15 amino acids.

This rearrangement joins TRBV30 to TRBJ1-2; D not resolved. Germline V gives CDR1 GTSNPN, CDR2 SVGIG (reference sequence). The CDR3 length is 12 residues. Trimming took 7 bases from V and 4 from J, leaving 13 bases between them. DNA of the CDR3: TGTGCCTCCCCAAGCCGGGTCTATGGCTACACCTTC. It specifies CASPSRVYGYTF.

This clone showed up just a few times. The chain uses TRBV28 and TRBJ2-7; 9 bases map to TRBD1. Germline CDR1 reads MDHEN; CDR2 reads SYDVKM. This CDR3 is built from 15 residues. With V trimmed by 7 bases and J by 1 base, 8 bases remained unmatched. The CDR3 here is CASKPGQGASYEQYF. In DNA, the CDR3 is TGTGCCAGCAAACCGGGACAGGGAGCTTCCTACGAGCAGTACTTC.

On this clone: Additional DNA sequences in this sample encode the identical CDR3. The chain has TRBV29-1 and TRBJ1-2, with 7 bases fitting TRBD1. There are 13 residues in the CDR3. The germline V gene encodes CDR1 SQVTM and CDR2 ANQGSEA. J lost 3 bases, V lost 4 bases, and 5 bases had no gene match. As DNA, the CDR3 is TGCAGCGTTGCCCAGGGGGAGGACTATGGCTACACCTTC. As protein: CSVAQGEDYGYTF.

This clone was seen just once. V gene TRBV28 combines with J gene TRBJ1-3; unclear D gene. Trimming shortened V by 7 bases and J by 4 bases, and 23 bases separated the two germline ends. Per germline, CDR1 MDHEN and CDR2 SYDVKM. The length of the CDR3 is 17 residues. This CDR3 is CASTVGREGSGGNTIYF. CDR3 DNA sequence: TGTGCCAGCACCGTCGGGAGAGAGGGTTCTGGGGGAAACACCATATATTTT.